Given below is one T cell receptor (beta chain) in context. Its cognate antigen is unknown. The method was immunoSEQ multiplex PCR; TCRdb's version includes in-frame clones alone and lacks a portion of them. This sample carries some 12,000 clones, roughly 81% of them seen once, and the ten largest clones take 6.5% to 9.5%. Germline V gives CDR1 SNHLY, CDR2 FYNNEI. The CDR3 totals 13 residues. V lost 5 bases to trimming and J lost 3 bases, with 11 bases between them. This sample was included in a study of T cells in localized non-small cell lung cancer. Study outcomes and limitations: Longer overall survival was associated with a higher density of T cells in the blood. Within adjacent lung there appeared a median about 54 of the top 100 tumor clones.

The chain is built from TRBV2 and TRBJ2-7; D gene uncertain. The sequence was collected from a male donor older than 55 with stage III lung adenocarcinoma. This specimen consisted of peripheral blood, obtained before any cancer treatment. The CDR3: CASSLIAFYEQYF. The CDR3 bases are TGTGCCAGCAGTCTAATAGCCTTCTACGAGCAGTACTTC.